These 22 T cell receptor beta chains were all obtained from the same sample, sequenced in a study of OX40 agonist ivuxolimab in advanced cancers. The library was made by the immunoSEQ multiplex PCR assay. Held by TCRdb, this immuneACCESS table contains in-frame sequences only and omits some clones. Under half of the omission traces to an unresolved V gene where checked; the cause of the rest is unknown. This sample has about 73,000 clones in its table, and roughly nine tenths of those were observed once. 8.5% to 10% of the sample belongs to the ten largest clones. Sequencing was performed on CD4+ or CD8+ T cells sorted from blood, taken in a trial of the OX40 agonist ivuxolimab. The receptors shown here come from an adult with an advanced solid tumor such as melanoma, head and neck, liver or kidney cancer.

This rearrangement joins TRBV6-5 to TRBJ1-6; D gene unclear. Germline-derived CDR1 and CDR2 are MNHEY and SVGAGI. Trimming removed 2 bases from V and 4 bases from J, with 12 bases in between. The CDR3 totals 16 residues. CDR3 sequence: CASSYGEEGYNSPLHF. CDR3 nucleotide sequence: TGTGCCAGCAGTTACGGGGAGGAGGGTTATAATTCACCCCTCCACTTT.

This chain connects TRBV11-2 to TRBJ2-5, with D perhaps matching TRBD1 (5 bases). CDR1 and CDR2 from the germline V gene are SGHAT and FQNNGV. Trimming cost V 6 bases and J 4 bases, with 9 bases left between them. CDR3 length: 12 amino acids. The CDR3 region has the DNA TGTGCCAGCAGATTCGACAGAGAGACCCAGTACTTC. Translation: CASRFDRETQYF.

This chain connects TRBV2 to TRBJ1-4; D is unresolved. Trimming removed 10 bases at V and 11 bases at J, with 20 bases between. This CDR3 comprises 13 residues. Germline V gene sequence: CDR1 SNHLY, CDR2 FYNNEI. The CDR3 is CATTPVSGQKLFF. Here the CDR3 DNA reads TGTGCCACCACCCCGGTCTCCGGTCAGAAACTGTTTTTT.

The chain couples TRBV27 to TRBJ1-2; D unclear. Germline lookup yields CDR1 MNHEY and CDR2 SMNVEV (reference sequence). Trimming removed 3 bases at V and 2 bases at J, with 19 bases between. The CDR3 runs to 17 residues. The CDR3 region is CASSFQSAEGVNYGYTF. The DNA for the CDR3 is TGTGCCAGCAGTTTCCAGAGCGCTGAGGGTGTGAACTATGGCTACACCTTC.

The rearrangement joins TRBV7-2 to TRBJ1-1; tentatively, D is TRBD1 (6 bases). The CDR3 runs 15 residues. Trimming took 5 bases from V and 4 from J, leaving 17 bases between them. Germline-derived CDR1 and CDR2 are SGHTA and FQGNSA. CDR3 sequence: CASSHRDIRFTEAFF. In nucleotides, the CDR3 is TGTGCCAGCAGCCACAGGGACATTCGGTTCACTGAAGCTTTCTTT.

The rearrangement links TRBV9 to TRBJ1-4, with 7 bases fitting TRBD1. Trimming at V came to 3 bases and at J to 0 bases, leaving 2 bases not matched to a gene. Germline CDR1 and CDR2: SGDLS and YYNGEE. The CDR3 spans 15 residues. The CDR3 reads CASSGGTATNEKLFF. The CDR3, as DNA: TGTGCCAGCAGCGGAGGGACAGCAACTAATGAAAAACTGTTTTTT. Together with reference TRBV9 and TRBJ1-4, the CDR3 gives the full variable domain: DSGVTQTPKHLITATGQRVTLRCSPRSGDLSVYWYQQSLDQGLQFLIQYYNGEERAKGNILERFSAQQFPDLHSELNLSSLELGDSALYFCASSGGTATNEKLFFGSGTQLSVL.

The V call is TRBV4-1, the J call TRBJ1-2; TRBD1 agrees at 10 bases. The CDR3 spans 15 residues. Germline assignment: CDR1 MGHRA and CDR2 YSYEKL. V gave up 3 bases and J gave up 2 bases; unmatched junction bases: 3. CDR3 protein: CASSQTGGLNYGYTF. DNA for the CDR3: TGCGCCAGCAGCCAGACAGGGGGCCTGAACTATGGCTACACCTTC.

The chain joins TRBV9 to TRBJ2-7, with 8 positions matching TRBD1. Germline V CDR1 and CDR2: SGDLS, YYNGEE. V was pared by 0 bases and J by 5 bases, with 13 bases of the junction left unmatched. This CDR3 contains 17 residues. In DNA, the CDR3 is TGTGCCAGCAGCGTAGCTGGAGGGACAGGTTCGGGCCACGAGCAGTACTTC. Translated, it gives CASSVAGGTGSGHEQYF.

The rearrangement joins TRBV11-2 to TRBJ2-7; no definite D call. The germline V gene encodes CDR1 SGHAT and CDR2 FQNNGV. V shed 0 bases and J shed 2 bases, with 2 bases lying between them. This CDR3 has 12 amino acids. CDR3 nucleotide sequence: TGTGCCAGCAGCTTAGAGGCCTACGAGCAGTACTTC. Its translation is CASSLEAYEQYF.

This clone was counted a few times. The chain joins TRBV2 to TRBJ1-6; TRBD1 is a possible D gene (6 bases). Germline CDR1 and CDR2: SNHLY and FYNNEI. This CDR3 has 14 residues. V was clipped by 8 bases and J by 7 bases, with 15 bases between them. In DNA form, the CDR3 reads TGTGCCAGCCTTACTGACAGGACGAATTCACCCCTCCACTTT. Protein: CASLTDRTNSPLHF.

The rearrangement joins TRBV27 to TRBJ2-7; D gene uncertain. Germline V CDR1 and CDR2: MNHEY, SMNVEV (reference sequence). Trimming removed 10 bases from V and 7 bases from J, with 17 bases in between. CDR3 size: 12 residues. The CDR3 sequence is CATMAVPWEQYF. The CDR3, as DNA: TGTGCCACCATGGCGGTCCCTTGGGAGCAGTACTTC.

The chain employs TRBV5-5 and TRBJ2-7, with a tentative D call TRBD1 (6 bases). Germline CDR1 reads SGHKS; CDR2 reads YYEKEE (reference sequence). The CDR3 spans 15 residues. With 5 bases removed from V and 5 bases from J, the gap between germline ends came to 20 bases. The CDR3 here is CASRHAGTGTDEQYF. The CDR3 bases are TGTGCCAGCAGGCACGCGGGCACAGGGACGGACGAGCAGTACTTC. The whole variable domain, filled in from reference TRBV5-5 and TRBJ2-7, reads DAGVTQSPTHLIKTRGQQVTLRCSPISGHKSVSWYQQVLGQGPQFIFQYYEKEERGRGNFPDRFSARQFPNYSSELNVNALLLGDSALYLCASRHAGTGTDEQYFGPGTRLTVT.

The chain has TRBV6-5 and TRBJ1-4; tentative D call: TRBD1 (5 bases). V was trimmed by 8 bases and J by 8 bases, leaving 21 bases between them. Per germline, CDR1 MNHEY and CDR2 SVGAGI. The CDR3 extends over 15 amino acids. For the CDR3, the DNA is TGTGCCAGCTACCCCGCAGGAGGGGCTGGGGAAAAACTGTTTTTT. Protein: CASYPAGGAGEKLFF.

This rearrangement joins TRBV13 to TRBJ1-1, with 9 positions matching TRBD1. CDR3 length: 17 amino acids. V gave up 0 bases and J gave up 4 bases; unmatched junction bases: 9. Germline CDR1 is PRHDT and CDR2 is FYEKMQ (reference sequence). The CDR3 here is CASSLGQGARWGTEAFF. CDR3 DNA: TGTGCCAGCAGCTTAGGACAGGGGGCGAGATGGGGCACTGAAGCTTTCTTT.

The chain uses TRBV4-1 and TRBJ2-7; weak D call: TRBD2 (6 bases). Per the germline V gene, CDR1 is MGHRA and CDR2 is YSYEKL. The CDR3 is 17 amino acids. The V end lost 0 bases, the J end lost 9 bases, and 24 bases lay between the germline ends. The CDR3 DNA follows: TGCGCCAGCAGCCAAGATCCCTCTAGCGAGACCTACGAGGGGCAGTACTTC. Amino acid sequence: CASSQDPSSETYEGQYF.

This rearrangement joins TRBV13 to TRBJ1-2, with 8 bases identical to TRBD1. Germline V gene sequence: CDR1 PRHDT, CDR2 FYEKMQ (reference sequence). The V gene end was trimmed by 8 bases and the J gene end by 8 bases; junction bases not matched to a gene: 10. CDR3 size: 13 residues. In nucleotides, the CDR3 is TGTGCCAGCTCGACAGGGGTGCCCGGGGGCTACACCTTC. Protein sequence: CASSTGVPGGYTF. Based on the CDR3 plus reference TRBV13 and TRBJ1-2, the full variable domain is AAGVIQSPRHLIKEKRETATLKCYPIPRHDTVYWYQQGPGQDPQFLISFYEKMQSDKGSIPDRFSAQQFSDYHSELNMSSLELGDSALYFCASSTGVPGGYTFGSGTRLTVV.

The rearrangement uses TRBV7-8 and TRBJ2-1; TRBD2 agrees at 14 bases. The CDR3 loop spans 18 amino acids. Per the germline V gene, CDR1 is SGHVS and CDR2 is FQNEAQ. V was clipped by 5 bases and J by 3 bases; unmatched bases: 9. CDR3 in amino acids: CASSPGLAGGKIYNEQFF. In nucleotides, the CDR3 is TGTGCCAGCAGCCCAGGACTAGCGGGGGGAAAAATCTACAATGAGCAGTTCTTC.

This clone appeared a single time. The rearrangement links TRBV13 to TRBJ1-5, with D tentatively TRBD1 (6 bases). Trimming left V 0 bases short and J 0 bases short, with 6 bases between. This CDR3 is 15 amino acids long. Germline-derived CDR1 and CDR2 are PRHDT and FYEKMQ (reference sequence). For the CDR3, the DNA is TGTGCCAGCAGCTTAGGACAGGGTAGCAATCAGCCCCAGCATTTT. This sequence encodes CASSLGQGSNQPQHF.

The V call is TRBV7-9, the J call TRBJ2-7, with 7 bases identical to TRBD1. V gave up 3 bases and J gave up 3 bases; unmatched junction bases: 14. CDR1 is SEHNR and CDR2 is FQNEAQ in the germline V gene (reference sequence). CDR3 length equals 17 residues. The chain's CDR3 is CASSFIGQGESDYEQYF. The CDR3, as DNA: TGTGCCAGCAGCTTTATCGGCCAGGGGGAATCAGACTACGAGCAGTACTTC.

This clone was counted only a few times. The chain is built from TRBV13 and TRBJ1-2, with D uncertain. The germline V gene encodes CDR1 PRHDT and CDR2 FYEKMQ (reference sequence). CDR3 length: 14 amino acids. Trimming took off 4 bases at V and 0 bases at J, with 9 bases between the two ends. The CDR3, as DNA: TGTGCCAGCAGCTCCATGGCGCCTAACTATGGCTACACCTTC. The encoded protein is CASSSMAPNYGYTF.

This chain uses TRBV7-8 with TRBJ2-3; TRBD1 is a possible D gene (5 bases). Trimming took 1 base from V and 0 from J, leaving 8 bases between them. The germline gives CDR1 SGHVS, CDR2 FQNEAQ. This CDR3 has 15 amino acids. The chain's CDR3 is CASSLGSGSTDTQYF. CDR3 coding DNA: TGTGCCAGCAGCTTAGGGTCAGGGAGCACAGATACGCAGTATTTT. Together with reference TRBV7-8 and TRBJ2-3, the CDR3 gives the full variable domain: GAGVSQSPRYKVAKRGQDVALRCDPISGHVSLFWYQQALGQGPEFLTYFQNEAQLDKSGLPSDRFFAERPEGSVSTLKIQRTQQEDSAVYLCASSLGSGSTDTQYFGPGTRLTVL.

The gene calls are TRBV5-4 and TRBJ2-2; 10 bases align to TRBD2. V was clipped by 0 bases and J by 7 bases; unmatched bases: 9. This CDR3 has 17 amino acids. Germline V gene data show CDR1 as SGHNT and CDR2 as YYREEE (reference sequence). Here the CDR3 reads CASSLGASGSLVGELFF. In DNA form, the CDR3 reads TGTGCCAGCAGCTTGGGGGCTAGCGGGAGCCTTGTCGGGGAGCTGTTTTTT.